This T cell receptor beta chain was captured by sequencing in a study of response to subunit inactivated influenza vaccine. Findings and limits, study-wide: T cells newly recruited by each seasonal influenza vaccination are few, the authors suggested.

One entry per CDR3 protein results from TCRdb running MiXCR on the RT-PCR reads. This table has about 520,000 distinct CDR3 sequences, over 9.5% appearing once. Remarks on this clonotype: As yet, its antigen is unknown.

This receptor was obtained from a man aged 45-65 years who received an inactivated influenza vaccine. This specimen consisted of PBMCs from blood, obtained 40 to 50 days after vaccination.

The CDR3 DNA sequence: TGTGCCTGGAGAGGGAGGACGAACACCGGGGAGCTGTTTTTT. The encoded protein is CAWRGRTNTGELFF. V gene TRBV30 combines with J gene TRBJ2-2; D possibly corresponds to TRBD2 (6 bases). CDR1 GTSNPN and CDR2 SVGIG come from the germline V gene (reference sequence). The V end was cut by 3 bases, the J end by 0 bases, with 8 bases between. The CDR3 runs to 14 residues.